What follows are 5 T cell receptor beta chains derived from one specimen sequenced in a study of blood T cell repertoires in COVID-19. The assay was immunoSEQ multiplex PCR, and TCRdb's table has in-frame clones only and misses some. The data contain roughly 300,000 clones, 85% of them singletons. Input material: PBMCs or T cells enriched from blood (not recorded which). Receptors were obtained from a woman between 45 and 65 years old who had recovered from COVID-19.

The rearrangement joins TRBV7-2 to TRBJ1-1; 7 bases match TRBD1. Germline V gene lookup returns CDR1 SGHTA and CDR2 FQGNSA. Trimming removed 5 bases from V and 5 bases from J; junction bases left unmatched: 8. There are 14 residues in the CDR3. CDR3 region: CASSPRQGFTEAFF. Here the CDR3 DNA reads TGTGCCAGCAGCCCAAGACAGGGTTTTACTGAAGCTTTCTTT.

V gene TRBV12-3 or TRBV12-4 combines with J gene TRBJ1-2; maybe TRBD1 (5 bases). V was shortened by 5 bases and J by 8 bases, with 15 bases between the two germline ends. There are 13 residues in the CDR3. DNA of the CDR3: TGTGCCAGCAGTCTGGGGCCAACCGGGGGCTACACCTTC. It translates to CASSLGPTGGYTF.

A single count supports this clone. The rearrangement links TRBV14 to TRBJ1-4; D gene uncertain. Germline V lookup: CDR1 SGHDN, CDR2 FVKESK. CDR3 length equals 12 residues. Trimming cost V 0 bases and J 11 bases, with 7 bases left between them. The CDR3 DNA follows: TGTGCCAGCAGCCAAGATCAGAGGAAACTGTTTTTT. Its translation is CASSQDQRKLFF.

In DNA, the CDR3 is TGTGCCAGTACCCCCGCAGGGACTAATGAAAAACTGTTTTTT. Translation gives CASTPAGTNEKLFF. This chain uses TRBV7-2 with TRBJ1-4; maybe TRBD1 (5 bases). Germline CDR1 SGHTA, CDR2 FQGNSA. The CDR3 is 14 amino acids. V lost 9 bases, J lost 2 bases, and 13 bases lay in between.

The chain couples TRBV19 to TRBJ1-2; D remains unclear. Germline V gives CDR1 LNHDA, CDR2 SQIVND (reference sequence). V was cut by 7 bases and J by 1 base, with 16 bases left in between. The CDR3 is made up of 15 amino acids. The CDR3 sequence: CASTSNLRFNYGYTF. The DNA for the CDR3 is TGTGCCAGTACCAGTAATCTGAGGTTTAACTATGGCTACACCTTC.